This T cell receptor (beta chain) was found in a study of PD-1 blockade in classical Hodgkin lymphoma. On the study more broadly: The patients were dosed with nivolumab 3 mg/kg, infused intravenously every 2 weeks.

Here immunoSEQ multiplex PCR was the method, and the copy in TCRdb shows in-frame clones only, minus some. The profile covers 30,000 to 40,000 clones, with approximately 92% appearing a single time and over 0.2% taken by the ten largest. All patients relapsed after autologous stem cell transplantation, and brentuximab vedotin exposure varied. Thawed PBMCs underwent magnetic negative selection to yield purified CD4+ T cells. The best responses consisted of complete response, partial response or progressive disease. This CDR3 spans 13 amino acids. CDR1 WSHSY and CDR2 SAAADI come from the germline V gene. V was clipped by 8 bases and J by 8 bases, with 13 bases between them.

The rearrangement links TRBV10-2 to TRBJ1-6; D is ambiguous. The material sequenced was CD4+ T cells from blood, taken at baseline. The sequence came from a human donor with classical Hodgkin lymphoma. For the CDR3, the DNA is TGCGCCAGCTCGCACAGTCGGGATTCACCCCTCCACTTT. Protein sequence: CASSHSRDSPLHF.